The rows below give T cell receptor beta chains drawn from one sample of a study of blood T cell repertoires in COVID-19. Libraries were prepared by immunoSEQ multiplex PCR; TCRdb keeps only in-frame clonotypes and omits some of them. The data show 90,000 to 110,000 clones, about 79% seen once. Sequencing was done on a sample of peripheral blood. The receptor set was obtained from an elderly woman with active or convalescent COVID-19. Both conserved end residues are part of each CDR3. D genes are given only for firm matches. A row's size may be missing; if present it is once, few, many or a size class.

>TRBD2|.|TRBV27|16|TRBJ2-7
TGTGCCAGCAGTCCCACCCTGGCTAGCGGGAGTTACGAGCAGTACTTC
CASSPTLASGSYEQYF
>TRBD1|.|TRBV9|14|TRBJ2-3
TGTGCCAGCAGCCCAACAGGGGCTGGGGATACGCAGTATTTT
CASSPTGAGDTQYF
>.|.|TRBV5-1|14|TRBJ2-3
TGCGCCAGCAGCTTGGATCCCGGGACAGATACGCAGTATTTT
CASSLDPGTDTQYF
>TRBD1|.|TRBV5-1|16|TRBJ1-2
TGCGCCAGCAGCTTGGGGACAGGGGGCGTAGGTAATGGCTACACCTTC
CASSLGTGGVGNGYTF
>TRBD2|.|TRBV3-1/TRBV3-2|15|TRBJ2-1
TGTGCCAGCAGACTGACTAGCGGGACCACAAATGAGCAGTTCTTC
CASRLTSGTTNEQFF
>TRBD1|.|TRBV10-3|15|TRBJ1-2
TGTGCCATCAGTGTTGCAGGGACAGGGGGCCATGGCTACACCTTC
CAISVAGTGGHGYTF
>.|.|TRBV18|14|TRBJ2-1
TGTGCCAGCTCACCACCGGCAGATCGTTACGAGCAGTTCTTC
CASSPPADRYEQFF
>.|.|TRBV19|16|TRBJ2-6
TGTGCCAGTAGTATAGCTAGGTTCTCTGGGGCCAACGTCCTGACTTTC
CASSIARFSGANVLTF
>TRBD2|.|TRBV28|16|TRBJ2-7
TGTGCCAGCAGTTTAAGCCTAGCGGGGGCCTCCTACGAGCAGTACTTC
CASSLSLAGASYEQYF
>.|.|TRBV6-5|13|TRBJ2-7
TGTGCCAGCAGTAGGCGGGGTTACTACGAGCAGTACTTC
CASSRRGYYEQYF
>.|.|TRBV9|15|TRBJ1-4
TGTGCCAGCAGCGTAGCGGGCAGGGCAAATGAAAAACTGTTTTTT
CASSVAGRANEKLFF
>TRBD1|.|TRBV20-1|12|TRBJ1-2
TGCAGTGCTAGTCCAGGGGGCTATGGCTACACCTTC
CSASPGGYGYTF
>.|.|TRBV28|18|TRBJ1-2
TGTGCCAGCAGTTTGCCCGCAAGTCCAAGAGACAGGAACTATGGCTACACCTTC
CASSLPASPRDRNYGYTF
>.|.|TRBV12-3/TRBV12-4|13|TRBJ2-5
TGTGCCAGCTTGGGGGGGGCTAGCCTAAACCAGTACTTC
CASLGGASLNQYF
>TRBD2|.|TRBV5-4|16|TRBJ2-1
TGTGCCAGCAGCCGAGGGGAGCTAGCGGGAGTGGGTGAGCAGTTCTTC
CASSRGELAGVGEQFF
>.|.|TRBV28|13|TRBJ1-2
TGTGCCAGCAGTTTTCAACAAGTCTATGGCTACACCTTC
CASSFQQVYGYTF
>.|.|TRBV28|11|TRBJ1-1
TGTGCCAGCTACAGATTACCCGAAGCTTTCTTT
CASYRLPEAFF
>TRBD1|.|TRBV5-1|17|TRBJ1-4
TGCGCCAGCAGCCCTGGGACAGGGGAAAGGTTATTGGAAAAACTGTTTTTT
CASSPGTGERLLEKLFF
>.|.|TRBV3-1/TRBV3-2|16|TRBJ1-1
TGTGCCAGCAGCCACCGAGGGTTACAGCTGAACACTGAAGCTTTCTTT
CASSHRGLQLNTEAFF
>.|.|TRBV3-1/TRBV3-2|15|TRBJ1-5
TGTGCCAGCAGCCATCGGGCGACAGGAGTTCAGCCCCAGCATTTT
CASSHRATGVQPQHF
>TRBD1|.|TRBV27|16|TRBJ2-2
TGTGCCAGCAGCCCCGGGACAGGAGCGAACACCGGGGAGCTGTTTTTT
CASSPGTGANTGELFF
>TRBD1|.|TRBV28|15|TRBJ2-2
TGTGCCAGCAGTTGGGCAGGGGGTAACACCGGGGAGCTGTTTTTT
CASSWAGGNTGELFF
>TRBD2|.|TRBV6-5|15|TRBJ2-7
TGTGCCAGCAGGGGACTAGCGGAGAGCTCCTACGAGCAGTACTTC
CASRGLAESSYEQYF
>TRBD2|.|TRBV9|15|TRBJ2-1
TGTGCCAGCAGCGTAGGGGGGACTAGTGTAAATGAGCAGTTCTTC
CASSVGGTSVNEQFF
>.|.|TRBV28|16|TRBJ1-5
TGTGCCAGCAGTCGCCCCGGGACACTCTCCAATCAGCCCCAGCATTTT
CASSRPGTLSNQPQHF
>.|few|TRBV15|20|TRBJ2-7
TGTGCCACCAGCAGTCCCGGGAAAGAGGTGGGCAGGGGAATCTCCTACGAGCAGTACTTC
CATSSPGKEVGRGISYEQYF
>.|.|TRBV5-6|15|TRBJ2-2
TGTGCCAGCAGCTCTCAAAATAGAGGCACCGGGGAGCTGTTTTTT
CASSSQNRGTGELFF
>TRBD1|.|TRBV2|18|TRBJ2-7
TGTGCCAGCAGCGCACAGGGACAGGGTCTCCCTATTTCCTCCGAGCAGTACTTC
CASSAQGQGLPISSEQYF
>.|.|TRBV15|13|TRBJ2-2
TGTGCCACCAGCAGCCCTTTTACCGGGGAGCTGTTTTTT
CATSSPFTGELFF
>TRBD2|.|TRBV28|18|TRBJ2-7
TGTGCCAGCAGTTCCTCCAGGACTAGCGGGAGCGATCCCTACGAGCAGTACTTC
CASSSSRTSGSDPYEQYF
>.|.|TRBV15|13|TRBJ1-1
TGTGCCACCAGCAGAGAAGTCAGCACTGAAGCTTTCTTT
CATSREVSTEAFF
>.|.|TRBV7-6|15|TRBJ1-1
TGTGCCAGCAGCTTAGGGGCAGGGCGGAACACTGAAGCTTTCTTT
CASSLGAGRNTEAFF
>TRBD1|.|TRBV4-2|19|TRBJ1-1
TGTGCCAGCAGCCAAGATCGTTCCCCGGGGACAGGGATGAACACTGAAGCTTTCTTT
CASSQDRSPGTGMNTEAFF
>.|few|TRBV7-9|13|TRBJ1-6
TGTGCCAGCAATCGAGGGGAGGGATCACCCCTCCACTTT
CASNRGEGSPLHF
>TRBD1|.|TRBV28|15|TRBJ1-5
TGTGCCAGCAGTAGGTGGACAGGTGGCAATCAGCCCCAGCATTTT
CASSRWTGGNQPQHF
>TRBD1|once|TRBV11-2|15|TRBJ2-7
TGTGCCAGCAGCTTTAGGGGGACAGGGGGCTACGAGCAGTACTTC
CASSFRGTGGYEQYF
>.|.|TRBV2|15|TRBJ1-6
TGTGCCAGCAGTGAATGGACTGCCTATAATTCACCCCTCCACTTT
CASSEWTAYNSPLHF
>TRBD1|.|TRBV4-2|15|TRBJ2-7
TGTGCCAGCAGCCAAAGGGGGCGCGCATTCTACGAGCAGTACTTC
CASSQRGRAFYEQYF
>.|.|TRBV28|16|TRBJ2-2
TGTGCCAGCAGGGGAACACAGGGTCTGAACACCGGGGAGCTGTTTTTT
CASRGTQGLNTGELFF
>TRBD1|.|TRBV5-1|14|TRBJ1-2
TGCGCCAGCAGCTCCTCTGGACAGGGGGGTGGCTACACCTTC
CASSSSGQGGGYTF
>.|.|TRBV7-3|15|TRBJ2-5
TGTGCCAGCAGCCGATACGGAGGAGGCAAAGAGACCCAGTACTTC
CASSRYGGGKETQYF
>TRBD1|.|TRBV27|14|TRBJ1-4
TGTGCCAGCAGCCTACAGGGGGCCAGCGAAAAACTGTTTTTT
CASSLQGASEKLFF